Each of the 6 T cell receptor beta chains below was sequenced from the same sample in a study of T cells in Graves' hyperthyroidism and ophthalmopathy. Regions amplified from RNA transcripts were the TCR beta CDR3 regions. During a first-round RT-PCR of the TCR CDR3, the HTBI primer set was used. TCRdb itself ran the multiplex PCR reads through MiXCR, one entry per CDR3 protein. Found here are about 400,000 distinct CDR3 sequences, just under 15% of them singletons; the top ten hold approximately 29%. Sequences were obtained from blood. Every receptor here comes from a woman aged 30 to 39 with Graves' hyperthyroidism.

This clonotype was seen repeatedly, ten times or more. The chain has TRBV27 and TRBJ2-1; 8 nucleotides align to TRBD2. The CDR3 has 16 amino acids. In germline, CDR1 is MNHEY, CDR2 SMNVEV (reference sequence). V was pared by 1 base and J by 0 bases, with 2 bases of the junction left unmatched. CDR3 sequence: CASSLYTSGSYNEQFF. The CDR3 DNA is TGTGCCAGCAGTTTATATACTAGCGGCTCCTACAATGAGCAGTTCTTC.

This clonotype was detected only once. V usage is TRBV25-1 and J usage is TRBJ2-2, with 8 bases lining up with TRBD1. The CDR3 is 16 amino acids. The J segment lost 4 bases and the V segment lost 4 bases, leaving 8 bases of the junction unmatched. The germline V gene has CDR1 MGHDK and CDR2 SYGVNS. This chain's CDR3 is CASSGPGTGSTGELFF. The CDR3 DNA follows: TGTGCCAGCAGTGGCCCCGGGACAGGATCCACCGGGGAGCTGTTTTTT.

The genes are TRBV5-1 and TRBJ2-2; 7 bases fit TRBD1. This CDR3 is built from 15 residues. V lost 9 bases, J lost 4 bases, and 12 bases stayed unmatched. Germline V gives CDR1 SGHRS, CDR2 YFSETQ. Here the CDR3 reads CATRAEAGGTGELFF. DNA of the CDR3: TGCGCCACCCGGGCGGAAGCAGGGGGCACCGGGGAGCTGTTTTTT.

This clonotype was counted many times. The genes are TRBV20-1 and TRBJ2-7; 14 bases are a match to TRBD2. V trimming: 6 bases; J trimming: 3 bases; junction bases outside the gene matches: 7. Germline V gene lookup returns CDR1 DFQATT and CDR2 SNEGSKA (reference sequence). This CDR3 has 15 residues. CDR3 loop: CSARGLAGANYEQYF. The DNA for the CDR3 is TGCAGTGCCAGGGGACTAGCGGGAGCCAACTACGAGCAGTACTTC.

The chain has TRBV18 and TRBJ2-5; TRBD2 is a possible D gene (6 bases). This CDR3 is 15 amino acids long. V lost 3 bases to trimming and J lost 13 bases, with 24 bases between them. The germline V gene encodes CDR1 KGHSH and CDR2 LQKENI. The CDR3 sequence: CASSPEEGPLLVVYF. The CDR3 DNA follows: TGTGCCAGCTCACCCGAGGAGGGACCGCTTCTAGTGGTGTACTTC.

In this sample, this clonotype turned up a few times. This chain connects TRBV30 to TRBJ2-1; 7 bases agree with TRBD2. The trim removed 8 bases at V and 4 bases at J, leaving 5 bases unmatched. The CDR3 is 12 amino acids. Germline CDR1 is GTSNPN and CDR2 is SVGIG (reference sequence). CDR3 protein: CAGGLGYNEQFF. CDR3 bases: TGTGCCGGCGGACTAGGGTACAATGAGCAGTTCTTC.